The next 28 T cell receptor beta chains were all read from a single sample in a study of cytomegalovirus exposure and HLA in healthy donors. Both 60 Vbeta primers and 13 Jbeta primers went into the PCR. The data were produced by immunoSEQ multiplex PCR, yet TCRdb's version contains in-frame clones alone and is incomplete. The sample table includes about 67,000 clones. Sequenced: PBMCs. These receptors all come from a man aged 30 to 39 in good health and CMV-seropositive.

The V call is TRBV5-1, the J call TRBJ2-5; 10 positions match TRBD2. Germline lookup yields CDR1 SGHRS and CDR2 YFSETQ. The CDR3 totals 18 residues. V gave up 3 bases and J gave up 1 base; unmatched junction bases: 12. CDR3 in DNA: TGCGCCAGCAGCTGGTCTAGCGGGGGCGGGGGCCCCCAAGAGACCCAGTACTTC. Its protein is CASSWSSGGGGPQETQYF.

The chain links TRBV10-3 to TRBJ1-1; no clear D gene. The CDR3 runs 12 residues. Germline CDR1 and CDR2: ENHRY and SYGVKD. V shed 8 bases and J shed 0 bases, with 7 bases lying between them. This chain's CDR3 is CAISGVNTEAFF. The CDR3 DNA reads TGTGCCATCTCCGGGGTGAACACTGAAGCTTTCTTT.

The chain couples TRBV5-4 to TRBJ2-7; 8 nucleotides match TRBD1. CDR3 size: 15 residues. V gave up 5 bases and J gave up 1 base; unmatched junction bases: 8. Looked up from germline, CDR1 is SGHNT and CDR2 is YYREEE (reference sequence). CDR3 region: CASRSLRDRSYEQYF. In DNA, the CDR3 is TGTGCCAGCAGGTCACTCCGGGACAGGTCCTACGAGCAGTACTTC. Looking up the rest from reference TRBV5-4 and TRBJ2-7 gives the full variable domain: ETGVTQSPTHLIKTRGQQVTLRCSSQSGHNTVSWYQQALGQGPQFIFQYYREEENGRGNFPPRFSGLQFPNYSSELNVNALELDDSALYLCASRSLRDRSYEQYFGPGTRLTVT.

The chain carries TRBV6-5 and TRBJ2-5; perhaps TRBD1 as D (6 bases). This CDR3 region has 15 residues. Germline CDR1 is MNHEY and CDR2 is SVGAGI. V lost 5 bases, J lost 5 bases, and 18 bases lay in between. Here the CDR3 DNA reads TGTGCCAGCAGTCCCCCCGCGCCAGGGGTGGAGACCCAGTACTTC. This translates into CASSPPAPGVETQYF.

CDR3 residues: CASGSNAGTSGSRITETQYF. The CDR3 bases are TGTGCTAGTGGTTCGAACGCCGGGACTAGCGGGAGTAGGATCACGGAGACCCAGTACTTC. The chain couples TRBV12-5 to TRBJ2-5, with 14 bases identical to TRBD2. Losses at the gene ends were 4 bases for V and 5 bases for J; bases not matched to a gene: 18. Looked up from germline, CDR1 is LGHNT and CDR2 is FRNRAP. The CDR3 covers 20 residues. Full variable domain (rest looked up from reference TRBV12-5 and TRBJ2-5): DARVTQTPRHKVTEMGQEVTMRCQPILGHNTVFWYRQTMMQGLELLAYFRNRAPLDDSGMPKDRFSAEMPDATLATLKIQPSEPRDSAVYFCASGSNAGTSGSRITETQYFGPGTRLLVL.

This rearrangement joins TRBV19 to TRBJ1-2; D is undetermined. This CDR3 has 11 amino acids. Looked up from germline, CDR1 is LNHDA and CDR2 is SQIVND (reference sequence). Trimming removed 6 bases at V and 7 bases at J, with 9 bases between. CDR3 sequence reads: CASSSPGGYTF. DNA for the CDR3: TGTGCCAGTAGCTCCCCGGGTGGCTACACCTTC.

The chain uses TRBV10-1 and TRBJ2-7, with TRBD1 matching 8 bases. This CDR3 contains 15 residues. Germline CDR1 WNHNN, CDR2 SYGVQD (reference sequence). V shed 6 bases and J 3 bases; nucleotides not matched to a gene: 10. This CDR3 is CASSPGQGSVYEQYF. The CDR3, as DNA: TGCGCCAGCAGCCCCGGACAGGGAAGCGTCTACGAGCAGTACTTC.

The rearrangement links TRBV9 to TRBJ1-2, with D maybe TRBD1 (5 bases). CDR1 and CDR2 from the germline V gene are SGDLS and YYNGEE. The CDR3 has 15 residues. Trimming cost V 4 bases and J 3 bases, with 16 bases left between them. The CDR3 sequence is CASSPRQNRYYGYTF. The CDR3 coding sequence is TGTGCCAGCAGCCCGCGACAGAACAGATACTATGGCTACACCTTC.

The chain joins TRBV7-9 to TRBJ2-3, with D possibly matching TRBD2 (5 bases). The germline V gene encodes CDR1 SEHNR and CDR2 FQNEAQ (reference sequence). Trimming shortened V by 6 bases and J by 2 bases, and 9 bases separated the two germline ends. This CDR3 is built from 13 residues. CDR3: CASRGELTDTQYF. The CDR3 DNA sequence: TGTGCCAGCAGGGGAGAACTCACAGATACGCAGTATTTT.

The chain uses TRBV5-1 and TRBJ1-1, with a possible D match to TRBD1 (5 bases). V was trimmed by 5 bases and J by 4 bases, leaving 15 bases between them. The germline V gene has CDR1 SGHRS and CDR2 YFSETQ. CDR3 size: 14 residues. The CDR3 DNA sequence: TGCGCCAGCAGGGGGGGGGTTGTTGGCACTGAAGCTTTCTTT. The encoded protein is CASRGGVVGTEAFF.

The chain has TRBV18 and TRBJ1-1; possibly TRBD1 for D (6 bases). The CDR3 totals 14 residues. Trimming left V 5 bases short and J 0 bases short, with 10 bases between. CDR1 is KGHSH, CDR2 LQKENI, per germline. The CDR3 reads CASSAGGLNTEAFF. CDR3 coding DNA: TGTGCCAGCTCAGCTGGGGGCCTGAACACTGAAGCTTTCTTT.

The rearrangement uses TRBV14 and TRBJ2-7; D gene uncertain. The germline CDR1 and CDR2 sequences are SGHDN and FVKESK. CDR3 length: 14 residues. The V end lost 4 bases, the J end lost 2 bases, and 12 bases lay between the germline ends. Written as DNA, the CDR3 is TGTGCCAGCAGCCCCATAACGAGCGCCTACGAGCAGTACTTC. Translation: CASSPITSAYEQYF.

J is TRBJ2-1 and V is TRBV9; D perhaps matches TRBD1 (5 bases). The CDR3 runs 15 residues. Germline CDR1 SGDLS, CDR2 YYNGEE. V lost 0 bases to trimming and J lost 5 bases, with 12 bases between them. The CDR3 loop is CASSVEGIDDNEQFF. In DNA, the CDR3 is TGTGCCAGCAGCGTAGAGGGGATCGATGACAATGAGCAGTTCTTC. Together with reference TRBV9 and TRBJ2-1, the CDR3 gives the full variable domain: DSGVTQTPKHLITATGQRVTLRCSPRSGDLSVYWYQQSLDQGLQFLIQYYNGEERAKGNILERFSAQQFPDLHSELNLSSLELGDSALYFCASSVEGIDDNEQFFGPGTRLTVL.

In the case of this clone: One end of the junction does not line up with germline, which may come from a read error. The chain uses TRBV14 and TRBJ2-3; TRBD2 matches 7 bases. Germline V gene data show CDR1 as SGHDN and CDR2 as FVKESK. The CDR3 is 17 residues long. The CDR3 DNA sequence: TGTGCCAGCAGTTCCATGGCTACTAGCGCTAGCACAGGTACGCAGTATTTT. Its translation: CASSSMATSASTGTQYF.

The V and J genes are TRBV5-1 and TRBJ2-7; 7 nucleotides match TRBD1. V lost 4 bases and J lost 6; bases outside the gene matches: 7. There are 13 residues in the CDR3. The germline V gene encodes CDR1 SGHRS and CDR2 YFSETQ. The CDR3 sequence: CASSPAPGGEQYF. The CDR3 DNA is TGCGCCAGCAGCCCGGCTCCAGGGGGCGAGCAGTACTTC.

The chain carries TRBV18 and TRBJ2-2; perhaps TRBD2 as D (5 bases). CDR3 length equals 15 residues. The germline V gene encodes CDR1 KGHSH and CDR2 LQKENI. V was pared by 5 bases and J by 2 bases, with 12 bases between. CDR3 amino acids: CASSSSAANTGELFF. The CDR3 nucleotides read TGTGCCAGCTCATCGTCAGCGGCCAACACCGGGGAGCTGTTTTTT.

This chain connects TRBV29-1 to TRBJ1-1; D remains unclear. This CDR3 has 11 amino acids. Germline CDR1 reads SQVTM; CDR2 reads ANQGSEA. V was trimmed by 4 bases and J by 10 bases, leaving 13 bases between them. CDR3 DNA sequence: TGCAGCGTTGGGGAGGACCTGATAGCTTTCTTT. Amino acid sequence: CSVGEDLIAFF.

The chain recombines TRBV19 with TRBJ1-1, with D unclear. The CDR3 sequence is 14 residues long. The V and J ends lost 6 bases and 8 bases respectively, with 19 bases between them. Germline V CDR1 and CDR2: LNHDA, SQIVND (reference sequence). DNA of the CDR3: TGTGCCAGTAGAAATCCGCGATTGACTCGGGAAGCTTTCTTT. Translation gives CASRNPRLTREAFF. Together with reference TRBV19 and TRBJ1-1, the CDR3 gives the full variable domain: DGGITQSPKYLFRKEGQNVTLSCEQNLNHDAMYWYRQDPGQGLRLIYYSQIVNDFQKGDIAEGYSVSREKKESFPLTVTSAQKNPTAFYLCASRNPRLTREAFFGQGTRLTVV.

This sequence joins TRBV7-9 and TRBJ2-5; D is possibly TRBD2 (5 bases). This CDR3 is built from 12 residues. V lost 8 bases to trimming and J lost 5 bases, with 12 bases between them. The V gene's germline CDR1 is SEHNR and CDR2 FQNEAQ (reference sequence). DNA of the CDR3: TGTGCCAGCCGTTTGGGCGGGGAGACCCAGTACTTC. Amino acid sequence: CASRLGGETQYF.

The chain combines TRBV6-1 with TRBJ1-1; D is unresolved. Germline CDR1 is MNHNS and CDR2 is SASEGT. The V end lost 0 bases, the J end lost 3 bases, and 8 bases lay between the germline ends. The CDR3 consists of 14 residues. The CDR3 nucleotides read TGTGCCAGCAGTGAAGCTGAGGGTGACACTGAAGCTTTCTTT. The encoded protein is CASSEAEGDTEAFF.

V is TRBV30 and J is TRBJ1-4, with a possible D match to TRBD1 (5 bases). CDR1 and CDR2 (germline): GTSNPN, SVGIG (reference sequence). The CDR3 extends over 13 amino acids. Trimming shortened V by 2 bases and J by 7 bases, and 11 bases separated the two germline ends. The CDR3 protein is CAWSSGGVEKLFF. In DNA form, the CDR3 reads TGTGCCTGGAGTAGCGGGGGGGTTGAAAAACTGTTTTTT.

The rearrangement uses TRBV4-2 and TRBJ2-1, with 7 bases matching TRBD2. Germline V gene data show CDR1 as LGHNA and CDR2 as YNFKEQ. The CDR3 loop spans 13 amino acids. V gave up 4 bases and J gave up 8 bases; unmatched junction bases: 5. This chain's CDR3 is CASSRQTSHEQFF. The CDR3 coding sequence is TGTGCCAGCAGCCGGCAGACTAGCCATGAGCAGTTCTTC.

The chain recombines TRBV5-4 with TRBJ2-7; 9 nucleotides align to TRBD2. The CDR3 totals 14 residues. The V gene's germline CDR1 is SGHNT and CDR2 YYREEE (reference sequence). The J segment lost 4 bases and the V segment lost 3 bases, leaving 5 bases of the junction unmatched. Here the CDR3 reads CASSSIAGDYEQYF. CDR3 DNA sequence: TGTGCCAGCAGCTCCATAGCGGGGGATTACGAGCAGTACTTC.

V usage is TRBV11-3 and J usage is TRBJ2-1; 11 nucleotides match TRBD2. This CDR3 spans 16 amino acids. Germline-derived CDR1 and CDR2 are SGHNT and YENEEA. With V trimmed by 5 bases and J by 5 bases, 8 bases remained unmatched. DNA of the CDR3: TGTGCCAGCAGCCCCATAGCGGGAGGGACCGACAATGAGCAGTTCTTC. Translation gives CASSPIAGGTDNEQFF. Filled out from reference TRBV11-3 and TRBJ2-1, the complete variable domain reads EAGVVQSPRYKIIEKKQPVAFWCNPISGHNTLYWYLQNLGQGPELLIRYENEEAVDDSQLPKDRFSAERLKGVDSTLKIQPAELGDSAVYLCASSPIAGGTDNEQFFGPGTRLTVL.

The rearrangement uses TRBV10-3 and TRBJ2-3, with 8 bases aligning to TRBD1. V was clipped by 4 bases and J by 5 bases; unmatched bases: 11. This CDR3 spans 16 amino acids. CDR1 ENHRY and CDR2 SYGVKD come from the germline V gene. The CDR3 DNA reads as TGTGCCATCAGTGGCGACAGGGGTATCTCCGGAGATACGCAGTATTTT. This gives the protein CAISGDRGISGDTQYF.

This chain links TRBV5-1 with TRBJ1-2, with 7 bases identical to TRBD1. Per the germline V gene, CDR1 is SGHRS and CDR2 is YFSETQ. The CDR3 runs 14 residues. After removal of 4 bases from V and 4 bases from J, the junction contained 7 bases not matched to a gene. The chain's CDR3 is CASSLDRVSYGYTF. The CDR3 nucleotides are TGCGCCAGCAGCCTCGACAGGGTGAGCTATGGCTACACCTTC.

The chain carries TRBV2 and TRBJ1-1; no definite D call. V lost 7 bases, J lost 1 base, and 13 bases lay in between. The CDR3 consists of 14 residues. Germline CDR1 reads SNHLY; CDR2 reads FYNNEI. CDR3 in amino acids: CASTLSAGNTEAFF. The CDR3 bases are TGTGCCAGCACCCTTTCTGCAGGGAACACTGAAGCTTTCTTT.

The rearrangement links TRBV9 to TRBJ1-1; unclear D gene. This CDR3 is 14 amino acids long. Germline V gene lookup returns CDR1 SGDLS and CDR2 YYNGEE. V lost 0 bases, J lost 0 bases, and 6 bases lay in between. The CDR3 DNA reads as TGTGCCAGCAGCGTAGAATCTATGAACACTGAAGCTTTCTTT. This codes for CASSVESMNTEAFF. Full variable domain (rest looked up from reference TRBV9 and TRBJ1-1): DSGVTQTPKHLITATGQRVTLRCSPRSGDLSVYWYQQSLDQGLQFLIQYYNGEERAKGNILERFSAQQFPDLHSELNLSSLELGDSALYFCASSVESMNTEAFFGQGTRLTVV.